This T cell receptor (beta chain) was found in a study of blood T cell repertoires in COVID-19 (dated by TCRdb to 2020 to 2022). A note on the overall study: Samples covering the acute and convalescent phases of COVID-19 were provided by collaborators in the United States, Italy and Spain. The prospective study material was composed of cDNA or gDNA derived from T cells, B-cell-depleted T cells, or PBMCs. Deeply sampled blood TCRbeta repertoires from subjects exposed to, actively infected with, or recovered from COVID-19 were included in the dataset. The repertoires were released in a freely available public database intended as a resource for research on the immune response to SARS-CoV-2. Samples came from the ongoing ImmuneRACE study (first 160 participants) plus 1,254 subjects from 6 global collaborators. Nearly every sample came with metadata listing a de-identified subject ID, COVID-19 status, age in years and sex. Where available, HLA class I and class II types were taken from metadata supplied by the sample provider and were not determined by assay-based typing. What the work shows at the level of the full study, not this receptor alone: Clinical and demographic metadata were provided uncurated, with the amount varying by source and participant.

The immunoSEQ Assay, a bias-controlled multiplex PCR, was used to amplify TCRbeta CDR3 regions from genomic DNA. The source study handled its data this way. Within the assay, amplification of reference gene primers was used to estimate how many nucleated cells each sample contained. Sequence reads were collapsed and filtered to measure the absolute abundance of every unique TCRbeta CDR3 rearrangement. Productive Simpson clonality was computed per sample as the square root of Simpson's diversity index over productive rearrangements. As stored in TCRdb, this immuneACCESS dataset retains in-frame rearrangements with V and J assigned. A fraction of the clones does not appear; measured against another copy, unresolved V genes explain less than half of the discrepancy, and the remainder lacks a known reason. That table furnishes V, J and clone size, whereas the DNA furnished D and trimming. A total of just under 100,000 clones appear in this sample, about 86% of them only once. Together, the top ten hold 10% to 15% of the sample.

Details on this clone: The antigen it recognizes is unknown. Base qualities are missing; no much larger clone stands one base away.

The CDR3 contains 14 residues, cysteine and phenylalanine counted. The DNA shown is the 42-base CDR3, in frame from base 1. The germline V gene sets CDR1 to SGHTA and CDR2 to FQGTGA. The collaborating institutions used their own protocols to collect whole blood in K2EDTA tubes. For TCRbeta analysis, collaborators shipped samples in one of three forms: frozen whole blood, isolated PBMCs, or DNA extracted from either of those sample types. This chain joins TRBV7-3 to TRBJ1-5; the D gene lacks a confident call. The sequenced material came from peripheral blood. The TCR was taken from a woman in her fifties or sixties in a cohort sampled during active or convalescent COVID-19. The CDR3 in this case is CEAGYFYSNQPQHF. The base sequence is TGTGAGGCAGGTTATTTTTATAGCAATCAGCCCCAGCATTTT.